Below, 21 T cell receptor beta chains from the same sample are listed, as sequenced in a study of shared clonotypes between healthy human individuals. Sequencing was performed with immunoSEQ multiplex PCR; in TCRdb, only in-frame clones are kept and a portion is missing. The data hold approximately 88,000 clones, with 68% observed a single time. Material: memory CD8+ T cells sorted from blood. As for subset: CD45RO+ cells pooled with CCR7-negative TemRA cells. Receptors originate from a young man in good health.

The V call is TRBV10-3, the J call TRBJ2-6; the D is unclear. The CDR3 extends over 15 amino acids. The V gene lost 2 bases and the J gene lost 0 bases, with 5 bases spanning the gap. The germline V gene has CDR1 ENHRY and CDR2 SYGVKD. CDR3 in amino acids: CAISEKSSGANVLTF. CDR3 in DNA: TGTGCCATCAGTGAGAAAAGCTCTGGGGCCAACGTCCTGACTTTC.

The V call is TRBV27, the J call TRBJ1-1; 7 positions match TRBD1. CDR1 and CDR2 from the germline V gene are MNHEY and SMNVEV (reference sequence). The CDR3 length is 17 residues. The V gene end was trimmed by 4 bases and the J gene end by 0 bases; junction bases not matched to a gene: 11. CDR3 protein: CASSSLTPTGMNTEAFF. In DNA, the CDR3 is TGTGCCAGCAGTTCACTTACTCCGACAGGGATGAACACTGAAGCTTTCTTT.

The chain employs TRBV29-1 and TRBJ2-5, with D perhaps TRBD2 (5 bases). CDR1 is SQVTM and CDR2 is ANQGSEA in the germline V gene. The CDR3 extends over 12 amino acids. Between the trimmed V and J ends, which lost 3 bases and 5 bases, there was a span of 10 bases. CDR3 region: CSVDEGEETQYF. The CDR3 region has the DNA TGCAGCGTTGACGAGGGTGAGGAGACCCAGTACTTC.

This rearrangement joins TRBV18 to TRBJ2-5, with D possibly TRBD2 on 6 matching bases. Looked up from germline, CDR1 is KGHSH and CDR2 is LQKENI. The CDR3 sequence is 16 residues long. V dropped 1 base and J dropped 2 bases, with 14 bases sitting between them. CDR3 residues: CASSPQSGADQETQYF. The CDR3 region has the DNA TGTGCCAGCTCACCACAATCGGGAGCGGATCAAGAGACCCAGTACTTC.

This rearrangement joins TRBV7-4 to TRBJ1-1, with D hard to call. Germline loops: CDR1 SGHVT, CDR2 SQSDAQ. Trimming shortened V by 4 bases and J by 2 bases, and 14 bases separated the two germline ends. CDR3 length: 15 residues. This CDR3 reads CASSSRTVFNTEAFF. The CDR3 DNA reads TGTGCCAGCAGCTCCCGGACCGTTTTTAACACTGAAGCTTTCTTT.

This clone was recorded once. This sample also contains other DNA sequences that code for the same CDR3. The rearrangement uses TRBV6-1 and TRBJ2-1; 12 bases are a match to TRBD2. The J segment lost 10 bases and the V segment lost 3 bases, leaving 7 bases of the junction unmatched. The CDR3 totals 15 residues. CDR1 and CDR2 from the germline V gene are MNHNS and SASEGT. As DNA, the CDR3 is TGTGCCAGCAGTGACGGGCCTAGCGGGAGGGGGGAGCAGTTCTTC. Residues: CASSDGPSGRGEQFF.

The rearrangement uses TRBV25-1 and TRBJ2-1, with TRBD1 as a possible D gene (6 bases). Trimming stripped 3 bases from V and 3 bases from J, with 21 bases between. Germline CDR1 and CDR2: MGHDK and SYGVNS. The CDR3 consists of 18 residues. CDR3 nucleotides: TGTGCCAGCAGTGAGTCGAACAGGGAAGCGGAGCGCTACAATGAGCAGTTCTTC. Amino acid sequence: CASSESNREAERYNEQFF.

The V call is TRBV4-2, the J call TRBJ2-2, with TRBD2 identical over 10 bases. Germline V gene sequence: CDR1 LGHNA, CDR2 YNFKEQ. The CDR3 length is 19 residues. Losses at the gene ends were 4 bases for V and 1 base for J; bases not matched to a gene: 12. Written as DNA, the CDR3 is TGTGCCAGCAGCCCCGGGAGGTCTAGCGGGAGCGGGAACACCGGGGAGCTGTTTTTT. This sequence encodes CASSPGRSSGSGNTGELFF.

The chain has TRBV11-1 and TRBJ2-1, with 13 bases identical to TRBD2. This CDR3 has 14 residues. J gave up 8 bases and V 5 bases, and 3 bases lay outside the gene matches. Germline assignment: CDR1 SGHAT and CDR2 FQDESV (reference sequence). The CDR3 loop reads CASSTGLAGDEQFF. The CDR3 DNA reads TGTGCCAGCAGCACAGGACTAGCGGGAGATGAGCAGTTCTTC.

V gene TRBV27 combines with J gene TRBJ2-1; D is ambiguous. V was shortened by 6 bases and J by 8 bases, with 11 bases between the two germline ends. CDR3 length: 12 amino acids. The germline V gene encodes CDR1 MNHEY and CDR2 SMNVEV (reference sequence). The CDR3 bases are TGTGCCAGCAGCCCCCGACCGGATGAGCAGTTCTTC. Encoded protein: CASSPRPDEQFF.

The genes are TRBV27 and TRBJ2-3; a possible D gene is TRBD1 (6 bases). V lost 8 bases and J 2 bases, leaving 14 bases between the germline ends. Per the germline V gene, CDR1 is MNHEY and CDR2 is SMNVEV (reference sequence). The length of the CDR3 is 14 residues. CDR3 amino acids: CASAGQMNTDTQYF. DNA of the CDR3: TGTGCCAGCGCAGGACAGATGAACACAGATACGCAGTATTTT.

V gene TRBV11-1 combines with J gene TRBJ2-5; 9 positions match TRBD1. The CDR3 is 14 residues long. Germline CDR1 SGHAT, CDR2 FQDESV (reference sequence). Trimming removed 5 bases from V and 5 bases from J; junction bases left unmatched: 6. The CDR3 DNA reads as TGTGCCAGCAGCCCGGGACAGGGTTTCGAGACCCAGTACTTC. Protein sequence: CASSPGQGFETQYF.

Details on this clone: This likely traces to a read error, being one base from a far larger clone. The gene calls are TRBV6-6 and TRBJ2-7, with TRBD1 matching 7 bases. Trimming cost V 5 bases and J 2 bases; bases outside gene matches: 3. The CDR3 has 13 residues. CDR1 is MNHNY, CDR2 SVGAGI, per germline (reference sequence). CDR3 loop: CASSHTGAYEQYF. CDR3 in DNA: TGTGCCAGCAGTCATACAGGGGCCTACGAGCAGTACTTC.

This chain's CDR3 is CATSRDLGDTQYF. CDR3 in DNA: TGTGCCACCAGCAGAGATCTGGGAGATACGCAGTATTTT. This chain links TRBV15 with TRBJ2-3; no clear D gene. V was shortened by 0 bases and J by 5 bases, with 6 bases between the two germline ends. Germline CDR1 LNHNV, CDR2 YYDKDF (reference sequence). This CDR3 comprises 13 residues.

A single count supports this clone. This sequence joins TRBV7-2 and TRBJ2-7; D perhaps matches TRBD1 (6 bases). The CDR3 has 15 residues. From germline, CDR1 is SGHTA and CDR2 FQGNSA. Deletions cut 11 bases from V and 6 bases from J, with 26 bases between. The DNA of the CDR3 is TGTGCCGGACTTCTAGGAGGACAGCTTCTTTTCGAGCAGTACTTC. It codes for CAGLLGGQLLFEQYF.

The chain combines TRBV25-1 with TRBJ2-1, with 7 bases fitting TRBD2. Trimming removed 3 bases from V and 13 bases from J; junction bases left unmatched: 21. This CDR3 comprises 17 residues. The germline V gene has CDR1 MGHDK and CDR2 SYGVNS. This CDR3 reads CASSEVVWELAPAAQFF. CDR3 DNA: TGTGCCAGCAGTGAGGTAGTGTGGGAACTAGCGCCAGCCGCTCAGTTCTTC.

V is TRBV5-5 and J is TRBJ1-4; 12 bases match TRBD1. This CDR3 has 18 amino acids. Germline CDR1 is SGHKS and CDR2 is YYEKEE (reference sequence). V was clipped by 0 bases and J by 8 bases; unmatched bases: 11. CDR3 sequence: CASSLEPGQGAGGEKLFF. The CDR3 bases are TGTGCCAGCAGCTTGGAACCGGGACAGGGGGCGGGAGGAGAAAAACTGTTTTTT.

The J gene is TRBJ1-5, the V gene TRBV27; no reliable D call. The germline V gene has CDR1 MNHEY and CDR2 SMNVEV (reference sequence). V was pared by 1 base and J by 6 bases, with 7 bases between. There are 13 residues in the CDR3. CDR3 region: CASSLYSGQPQHF. The CDR3, as DNA: TGTGCCAGCAGTTTATATTCAGGTCAGCCCCAGCATTTT.

The genes are TRBV28 and TRBJ2-1; 8 positions agree with TRBD1. CDR1 and CDR2 from the germline V gene are MDHEN and SYDVKM. This CDR3 has 13 amino acids. The J segment lost 7 bases and the V segment lost 6 bases, leaving 5 bases of the junction unmatched. CDR3 in amino acids: CASRLRQGNEQFF. CDR3 DNA sequence: TGTGCCAGCAGACTAAGACAGGGGAATGAGCAGTTCTTC.

The chain is built from TRBV5-4 and TRBJ2-3; no firm D call. Germline-derived CDR1 and CDR2 are SGHNT and YYREEE (reference sequence). Trimming cost V 7 bases and J 0 bases, with 15 bases left between them. The CDR3 totals 15 residues. Written as DNA, the CDR3 is TGTGCCAGCTTGAATAGAGACTCTAGCACAGATACGCAGTATTTT. Translated: CASLNRDSSTDTQYF.

Only a few counts were recorded for this clone. The same CDR3 can be traced to other DNA sequences in this sample. The V gene is TRBV6-6, the J gene TRBJ2-7; 7 bases are a match to TRBD2. Per germline, CDR1 MNHNY and CDR2 SVGAGI (reference sequence). The CDR3 consists of 16 residues. V lost 0 bases and J lost 0; bases outside the gene matches: 5. The CDR3, as DNA: TGTGCCAGCAGTTACTCGGGAGGGACCTCCTCCTACGAGCAGTACTTC. It codes for CASSYSGGTSSYEQYF.